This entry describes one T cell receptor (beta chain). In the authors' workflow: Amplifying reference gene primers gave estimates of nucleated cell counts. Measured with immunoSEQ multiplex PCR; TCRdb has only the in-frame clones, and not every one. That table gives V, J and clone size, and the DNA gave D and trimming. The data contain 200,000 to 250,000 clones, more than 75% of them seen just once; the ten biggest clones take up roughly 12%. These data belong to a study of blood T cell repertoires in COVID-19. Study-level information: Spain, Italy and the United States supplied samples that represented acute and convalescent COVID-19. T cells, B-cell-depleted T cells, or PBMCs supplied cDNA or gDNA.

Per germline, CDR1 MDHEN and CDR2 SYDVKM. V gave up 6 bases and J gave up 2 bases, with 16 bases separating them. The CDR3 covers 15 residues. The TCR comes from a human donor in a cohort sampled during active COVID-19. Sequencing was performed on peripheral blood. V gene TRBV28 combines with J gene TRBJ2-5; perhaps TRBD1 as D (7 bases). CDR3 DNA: TGTGCCAGCAGGATGGGGGGACAGTTACAAGAGACCCAGTACTTC. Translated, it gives CASRMGGQLQETQYF.